These T cell receptor beta chains were read from a single sample in a study of cytomegalovirus exposure and HLA in healthy donors. Measured with immunoSEQ multiplex PCR; TCRdb has only the in-frame clones, and not every one. The sample lists approximately 260,000 clones, approximately 86% seen once, with 0.95% to 1.5% in the top ten. Specimen: PBMCs. The receptors stem from a woman aged 25 to 39 in good health and CMV-seropositive. Both conserved end residues are part of each CDR3. A D gene is named only where the DNA matches it firmly. The listing skips clone size in some rows; elsewhere it reads once, few, many or a size class.

few,TRBJ2-7,TRBV29-1,NA,TGCAGCGTAAGAGTTCTGGGGGGAGAGCAGTACTTC,CSVRVLGGEQYF
NA,TRBJ2-7,TRBV27,TRBD2,TGTGCCAGCAGTTTATCGACTAGCGGTGTGGCCTACGAGCAGTACTTC,CASSLSTSGVAYEQYF
NA,TRBJ2-5,TRBV29-1,NA,TGCAGCGTTCGGCAGGGCTGGGAGACCCAGTACTTC,CSVRQGWETQYF
NA,TRBJ2-7,TRBV5-1,TRBD1,TGCGCCAGCAGCTTGGACGGGACAGGTACTTTATCCCCCTACGAGCAGTACTTC,CASSLDGTGTLSPYEQYF
NA,TRBJ1-1,TRBV27,NA,TGTGCCAGCAGAAACAGGGTACGGACTGAAGCTTTCTTT,CASRNRVRTEAFF
NA,TRBJ2-1,TRBV2,NA,TGTGCCAGCAGAGAGACAGTCTACAATGAGCAGTTCTTC,CASRETVYNEQFF
NA,TRBJ2-7,TRBV7-3,TRBD2,TGTGCCAGCAGCTCCTCCACCAGCGGGAGCTACGAGCAGTACTTC,CASSSSTSGSYEQYF
once,TRBJ2-2,TRBV6-4,NA,TGTGCCAGCAGCCACTCGAACACCGGGGAGCTGTTTTTT,CASSHSNTGELFF
NA,TRBJ1-5,TRBV6-6,TRBD1,TGTGCCAGCAGTTGGAAAGGGACAGGCAATCAGCCCCAGCATTTT,CASSWKGTGNQPQHF
NA,TRBJ2-7,TRBV4-1,TRBD2,TGCGCCAGCAGGCCAAATAGCGGGACTAACTCCTACGAGCAGTACTTC,CASRPNSGTNSYEQYF
NA,TRBJ2-2,TRBV6-5,TRBD2,TGTGCCAGCAGTTACTCCAGCGGGGGCGGGGAGCTGTTTTTT,CASSYSSGGGELFF
NA,TRBJ2-7,TRBV27,NA,TGTGCCAGCAGTTTTGGGAGCGCCTACGAGCAGTACTTC,CASSFGSAYEQYF
NA,TRBJ1-2,TRBV19,NA,TGTGCCAGTAGTAATTCAGGGGACTATGGCTACACCTTC,CASSNSGDYGYTF
few,TRBJ2-1,TRBV19,TRBD2,TGTGCCAGTAGTGGACTAGCGGGCTCCTACAATGAGCAGTTCTTC,CASSGLAGSYNEQFF
NA,TRBJ1-3,TRBV28,NA,TGTGCCAGCAGCTATCAGGGTAGGGGAAACACCATATATTTT,CASSYQGRGNTIYF
once,TRBJ1-1,TRBV2,NA,TGTGCCGGAACAAAGGAGGTGAACACTGAAGCTTTCTTT,CAGTKEVNTEAFF
NA,TRBJ2-2,TRBV27,TRBD1,TGTGCCAGCCACGGGACAGGGTTCACCGGGGAGCTGTTTTTT,CASHGTGFTGELFF
NA,TRBJ2-7,TRBV28,TRBD1,TGTGCCAGCAGTTTGGCTGGGACAGGGAAGTACGAGCAGTACTTC,CASSLAGTGKYEQYF
NA,TRBJ2-3,TRBV27,TRBD2,TGTGCCAGCGGTGGACTAGCGGGAACAGATACGCAGTATTTT,CASGGLAGTDTQYF
many,TRBJ2-7,TRBV27,NA,TGTGCCAGCAGTTTCGACGGAGCCTACGAGCAGTACTTC,CASSFDGAYEQYF
NA,TRBJ2-2,TRBV18,NA,TGTGCCAGCTCGCTATTACAGGGAGTGAAGACCGGGGAGCTGTTTTTT,CASSLLQGVKTGELFF
NA,TRBJ2-3,TRBV19,TRBD2,TGTGCCAGTAGTCCCCGACTAGCGGGAGTCCCCTTGTTCACAGATACGCAGTATTTT,CASSPRLAGVPLFTDTQYF
NA,TRBJ1-4,TRBV6-1,NA,TGTGCCAGCAGTGAAGCCGGGACTATCGAAAAACTGTTTTTT,CASSEAGTIEKLFF
NA,TRBJ1-4,TRBV4-1,NA,TGCGCCAGCAGCCGCCAGGGGTTGCAACTGTTTTTT,CASSRQGLQLFF
NA,TRBJ2-7,TRBV5-1,NA,TGCGCCGGCAGCCGGGATCCCGACTACGAGCAGTACTTC,CAGSRDPDYEQYF
NA,TRBJ1-5,TRBV18,TRBD1,TGTGCCAGCTCACCACGCGGACAGGGGTATCAGCCCCAGCATTTT,CASSPRGQGYQPQHF
once,TRBJ2-7,TRBV27,NA,TGTGCCAGCAGTTCCCAGGGTCACGAGCAGTACTTC,CASSSQGHEQYF
NA,TRBJ2-1,TRBV18,TRBD2,TGTGCCAGCTCAACCAGGATTCTAGCGGGAGACTACAATGAGCAGTTCTTC,CASSTRILAGDYNEQFF
NA,TRBJ2-7,TRBV21-1,NA,TGTGCCAGCAGCAAAGGGACAAAAACCTACGAGCAGTACTTC,CASSKGTKTYEQYF
NA,TRBJ2-7,TRBV2,TRBD2,TGTGCCAGCAGTGAAGGGATAGCGGGGTACTACGAGCAGTACTTC,CASSEGIAGYYEQYF
NA,TRBJ2-1,TRBV7-6,TRBD2,TGTGCCAGCAGCTTAGGGTGGACTAGCAAACCTGACAATGAGCAGTTCTTC,CASSLGWTSKPDNEQFF
NA,TRBJ1-5,TRBV18,TRBD1,TGTGCCAGCTCACAAGCCACAGGGGATCGCAATCAGCCCCAGCATTTT,CASSQATGDRNQPQHF
few,TRBJ2-7,TRBV7-2,NA,TGTGCCAGCAGCTTCAGGGGGGTAGACGAGCAGTACTTC,CASSFRGVDEQYF
NA,TRBJ2-7,TRBV10-2,TRBD2,TGCGCCAGCCGACTAGCGGGAGGACCGTACGAGCAGTACTTC,CASRLAGGPYEQYF
NA,TRBJ2-5,TRBV6-5,TRBD2,TGTGCCAGCAGTTGGACTAGCGGGAGGTACCAAGAGACCCAGTACTTC,CASSWTSGRYQETQYF
NA,TRBJ2-2,TRBV2,TRBD1,TGTGCCGGTACGGGACAGCCAACCGGGGAGCTGTTTTTT,CAGTGQPTGELFF
once,TRBJ1-5,TRBV9,TRBD1,TGTGCCAGCAGCGTAGGTGACAGGGACAATCAGCCCCAGCATTTT,CASSVGDRDNQPQHF
NA,TRBJ1-2,TRBV28,NA,TGTGCCAGCAGTTCAATGAACTATGGCTACACCTTC,CASSSMNYGYTF
once,TRBJ2-1,TRBV11-3,TRBD2,TGTGCCAGCAGCTTATGGGGTAGCGGGAAGGATACCAATGAGCAGTTCTTC,CASSLWGSGKDTNEQFF
NA,TRBJ2-7,TRBV11-2,TRBD2,TGTGCCAGCAGCCCTGGACTAGCGGGATGGGTCGAGCAGTACTTC,CASSPGLAGWVEQYF
NA,TRBJ2-2,TRBV7-2,TRBD1,TGTGCCAGCAGTTACCGGACAGGGGGCACCGGGGAGCTGTTTTTT,CASSYRTGGTGELFF
NA,TRBJ2-5,TRBV9,TRBD2,TGTGCCAGCAGCCCAACCCTGTCCAGCGGGAGGGTCCAAGAGACCCAGTACTTC,CASSPTLSSGRVQETQYF
once,TRBJ1-4,TRBV10-3,NA,TGTGCCACCTGTCCGGGGGTTACGGAAAAACTGTTTTTT,CATCPGVTEKLFF
NA,TRBJ1-1,TRBV29-1,NA,TGCAGCGTTGAAGATTTGGTAAGGGGGGGGGCCGTAGAAGCTTTCTTT,CSVEDLVRGGAVEAFF
NA,TRBJ1-5,TRBV19,NA,TGTGCCAGTAGAAAAGCGAGGGGGACGCAGGGACAGCCCCAGCATTTT,CASRKARGTQGQPQHF
few,TRBJ2-7,TRBV28,NA,TGTGCCAGCAGTTTCGTGGAGGGGGCTGCACACGAGCAGTACTTC,CASSFVEGAAHEQYF
NA,TRBJ2-3,TRBV5-6,NA,TGTGCCAGCAGCCCTGTCGACACAAATACGCAGTATTTT,CASSPVDTNTQYF
few,TRBJ1-2,TRBV5-6,TRBD1,TGTGCCAGCACCTTTGGACAGGCTAACTATGGCTACACCTTC,CASTFGQANYGYTF
NA,TRBJ1-1,TRBV6-6,TRBD1,TGTGCCAGCAGCCGGACAGGGAAGGGTGAGGAAGCTTTCTTT,CASSRTGKGEEAFF
NA,TRBJ1-2,TRBV11-1,TRBD1,TGTGCCAGCAGCATCGGGACAGGGGATGGTTCGGGCTACACCTTC,CASSIGTGDGSGYTF
NA,TRBJ2-4,TRBV7-9,NA,TGTGCCAGCAGCCTCACAGGGCTTGGCATTCAGTACTTC,CASSLTGLGIQYF
NA,TRBJ2-1,TRBV5-1,TRBD1,TGCGCCAGCAGCTTGCTTGACAGGGATGAGGAGACGGAGTTCTTC,CASSLLDRDEETEFF
NA,TRBJ2-7,TRBV13,TRBD2,TGTGCCAGCAGCTTAGCAGCGGGAGACGCCTACGAGCAGTACTTC,CASSLAAGDAYEQYF
NA,TRBJ2-7,TRBV2,NA,TGTGCCAGCAGTGACCTACAGACTAGTGACGAGCAGTACTTC,CASSDLQTSDEQYF
few,TRBJ2-2,TRBV19,NA,TGTGCCAGTACCACCGCTGCGGGGACCGGGGAGCTGTTTTTT,CASTTAAGTGELFF
NA,TRBJ2-2,TRBV30,TRBD1,TGTGCCTGGAGCGGGCAGGGGGCCGGGGAGCTGTTTTTT,CAWSGQGAGELFF